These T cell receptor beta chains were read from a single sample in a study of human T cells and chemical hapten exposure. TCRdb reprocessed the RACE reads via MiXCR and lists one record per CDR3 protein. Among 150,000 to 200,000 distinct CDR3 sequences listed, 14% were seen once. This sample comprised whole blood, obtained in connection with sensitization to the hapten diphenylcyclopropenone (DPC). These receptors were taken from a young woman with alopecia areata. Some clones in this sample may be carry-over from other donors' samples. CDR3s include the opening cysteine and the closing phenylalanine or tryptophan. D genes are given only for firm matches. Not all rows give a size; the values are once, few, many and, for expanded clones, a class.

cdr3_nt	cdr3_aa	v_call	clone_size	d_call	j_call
TGCAGCGTTCCCCGGGCCTTCTACAATGAGCAGTTCTTC	CSVPRAFYNEQFF	TRBV29-1	few	-	TRBJ2-1
TGTGCCAGCAGCTACAGGGGAGGGCAGCCCCAGCATTTT	CASSYRGGQPQHF	TRBV7-2	many	TRBD1	TRBJ1-5
TGTGCCAGCAGCCCTTATAGCAATCAGCCCCAGCATTTT	CASSPYSNQPQHF	TRBV6-2/TRBV6-3	many	-	TRBJ1-5
TGTGCCAGCAGCGCGGACAGGTTTAGCTCACCCCTCCACTTT	CASSADRFSSPLHF	TRBV7-9	few	TRBD1	TRBJ1-6
TGTGCCAGCAGTTCCCACGGGGCGTCCTCCTACGAGCAGTACTTC	CASSSHGASSYEQYF	TRBV28	few	-	TRBJ2-7
TGCAGTGGTAAGGGACCCAACTACGAGCAGTACTTC	CSGKGPNYEQYF	TRBV20-1	-	-	TRBJ2-7
TGTGCCAGCAACCCCGGCAGCCTATTCTATGGCTACACCTTC	CASNPGSLFYGYTF	TRBV5-6	-	-	TRBJ1-2
TGTGCCAGCAGTTTAGCACAGGGGAACACTGAAGCTTTCTTT	CASSLAQGNTEAFF	TRBV28	-	-	TRBJ1-1
TGTGCCAGCAGCCAACCCGGGAGGCGAGATAATTCACCCCTCCACTTT	CASSQPGRRDNSPLHF	TRBV16	-	-	TRBJ1-6
TGTGCCAGCAGCTTTGGACAGGGAGGCGAGCAGTACTTC	CASSFGQGGEQYF	TRBV7-3	many	TRBD1	TRBJ2-7
TGTGCCATCAATTCACGATTGCTAGCGGGGGGCGAACAGAGGAGTGAGCAGTTCTTC	CAINSRLLAGGEQRSEQFF	TRBV10-3	once	TRBD2	TRBJ2-1
TGTGCCAGCAACGACAAGGACAGGGCGGATAATTCACCCCTCCACTTT	CASNDKDRADNSPLHF	TRBV6-6	-	TRBD1	TRBJ1-6
TGCAGCGTTGACAAGGGCCAGAGTTCGCCCTACAATGAGCAGTTCTTC	CSVDKGQSSPYNEQFF	TRBV29-1	few	-	TRBJ2-1
TGTGCCAGCAGTTTAACTAGCGGGGGAACAGATACGCAGTATTTT	CASSLTSGGTDTQYF	TRBV28	-	TRBD2	TRBJ2-3
TGTGCCAGCAAAGCTGATTACCCCTACAATGAGCAGTTCTTC	CASKADYPYNEQFF	TRBV6-5	-	-	TRBJ2-1
TGTGCCAGCAGCGTCGGGAGCGCGAACACCGGGGAGCTGTTTTTT	CASSVGSANTGELFF	TRBV9	once	-	TRBJ2-2
TGTGCCAGCAGCCAATTGAGCGGGGCAACAGATACGCAGTATTTT	CASSQLSGATDTQYF	TRBV16	-	TRBD2	TRBJ2-3
TGTGCCAGCAGTTTAAAGGGGCCCTCACCCCTCCACTTT	CASSLKGPSPLHF	TRBV12-3/TRBV12-4	-	-	TRBJ1-6
TGCAGCGTTGAAGCCGGTCAGGGGGCAGATACGCAGTATTTT	CSVEAGQGADTQYF	TRBV29-1	-	TRBD1	TRBJ2-3
TGTGCCAGCAGTCCGCTTGGGTCAGGCCTCTCCTACAATGAGCAGTTCTTC	CASSPLGSGLSYNEQFF	TRBV6-2/TRBV6-3	-	-	TRBJ2-1
TGTGCCAGCAGCCAAGGCCCGGCGGGTGCTACGGGCGAGCAGTACTTC	CASSQGPAGATGEQYF	TRBV3-1	-	-	TRBJ2-7
TGTGCCAGCACGGTTCTACCGGGACAGGGGGCACGGCAGTACTTC	CASTVLPGQGARQYF	TRBV7-2	few	TRBD1	TRBJ2-7
TGCAGTTTTCCCAGCGGGGGGGACAAAAACATTCAGTACTTC	CSFPSGGDKNIQYF	TRBV20-1	few	TRBD2	TRBJ2-4
TGTGCCAGCACCAAGACAGGGGGCTATGGCTACACCTTC	CASTKTGGYGYTF	TRBV2	-	TRBD1	TRBJ1-2
TGTGCCAGCCTACAGGTTCCGGACTACGAGCAGTACTTC	CASLQVPDYEQYF	TRBV6-2/TRBV6-3	few	-	TRBJ2-7
TGCAGTGCAGACAGGACTAGCGGGTATGAGCAGTTCTTC	CSADRTSGYEQFF	TRBV20-1	-	TRBD2	TRBJ2-1
TGTGCCACCAGCAGAGAATCGAGGGCGTCTGCAAACACCATATATTTT	CATSRESRASANTIYF	TRBV15	-	-	TRBJ1-3
TGCAGCCAGAGGGGGGGAACAGATACGCAGTATTTT	CSQRGGTDTQYF	TRBV29-1	many	-	TRBJ2-3
TGTGCCAGCAGTCCCTCGTCGGCAGGATTATCCTACGAGCAGTACTTC	CASSPSSAGLSYEQYF	TRBV28	-	-	TRBJ2-7
TGCGCAGCAGCTACGGGATTGAAGTACGAGCAGTACTTC	CAAATGLKYEQYF	TRBV20-1	few	-	TRBJ2-7
TGCAGTGCTAGAGATGTGGGGGATCTCTCCTATAATTCACCCCTCCACTTT	CSARDVGDLSYNSPLHF	TRBV20-1	-	-	TRBJ1-6
TGTGCCAGCAGCCAAGACAGGGACCACGGGGAGCTGTTTTTT	CASSQDRDHGELFF	TRBV7-8	-	TRBD1	TRBJ2-2
TGTGCCAGCAGTACTATGGGGGGCCTTGGCTACACCTTC	CASSTMGGLGYTF	TRBV12-3/TRBV12-4	few	-	TRBJ1-2
TGCGCCAGCAGCCCGAGGAGCGGGAGCACAGATACGCAGTATTTT	CASSPRSGSTDTQYF	TRBV5-1	few	-	TRBJ2-3
TGTGCCAGCATGGGGGTCAGGGGGCACGAGCAGTACTTC	CASMGVRGHEQYF	TRBV6-1	-	TRBD1	TRBJ2-7
TGTGCCACCTACTCCTGGGCAATAGGTAGCAATCAGCCCCAGCATTTT	CATYSWAIGSNQPQHF	TRBV6-6	many	-	TRBJ1-5
TGTGCCAGCAGACGGGAGACCGGGGAGCTGTTTTTT	CASRRETGELFF	TRBV6-6	few	-	TRBJ2-2
TGTGCCAGCTCTTTTAACTCCCCAAGGACAGGGCTTCAGCCCCAGCATTTT	CASSFNSPRTGLQPQHF	TRBV18	-	TRBD1	TRBJ1-5
TGTGCCAGCAGTTCCCCGAATTCTGGAAACACCATATATTTT	CASSSPNSGNTIYF	TRBV28	-	-	TRBJ1-3
TGCAGTGCTAGAGGAGATGGGGACAGCTCCTACGAGCAGTACTTC	CSARGDGDSSYEQYF	TRBV20-1	-	TRBD1	TRBJ2-7
TGTGCCAGCTCACCTTCGGGACAGGGGGACACGCAGTACTTC	CASSPSGQGDTQYF	TRBV18	few	TRBD1	TRBJ2-7
TGTGCCAGCAGCTCCGGGTCCGACAGCACCGGGGAGCTGTTTTTT	CASSSGSDSTGELFF	TRBV7-9	many	-	TRBJ2-2
TGTGCCAGCAGCCGGAATGGGGGAGGCGGAACCGGGGAGCTGTTTTTT	CASSRNGGGGTGELFF	TRBV11-3	many	-	TRBJ2-2
TGCGCCAGCAGCCAAGATGGTCCGGTCCCGGGGGGGCAGTACTTC	CASSQDGPVPGGQYF	TRBV4-1	few	TRBD2	TRBJ2-7
TGCGCCACCATGGCGGGCAGGGTATTTTCGCCCCAGCATTTT	CATMAGRVFSPQHF	TRBV10-2	many	-	TRBJ1-5
TGTGCCAGCAGTTTAGTAGGGATAATGAACACTGAAGCTTTCTTT	CASSLVGIMNTEAFF	TRBV28	-	-	TRBJ1-1
TGTGCCAGCAGCCAAGGTCAATGGACAAGGGTTACAGATACGCAGTATTTT	CASSQGQWTRVTDTQYF	TRBV14	few	-	TRBJ2-3
TGTGCCAGCAGGTTGACACCGGGACTAGCGGGGGAGGGTGAGCAGTTCTTC	CASRLTPGLAGEGEQFF	TRBV6-6	few	TRBD2	TRBJ2-1
TGCGCCAGCAGCTTGGCCCAGACGACCGGCACAGATACGCAGTATTTT	CASSLAQTTGTDTQYF	TRBV5-1	many	-	TRBJ2-3
TGTGCCAGCAGCTTGTCGGGAGCCCCTAGTAAGTTCTTC	CASSLSGAPSKFF	TRBV3-1	few	-	TRBJ2-1
TGTGCCAGCTCTGCCTTCGACAGGGCCTATGGCTACACCTTC	CASSAFDRAYGYTF	TRBV18	few	TRBD1	TRBJ1-2
TGTGCCAGCAGCTTAGCCGGGACTCCTTACGAGCAGTACTTC	CASSLAGTPYEQYF	TRBV7-2	-	-	TRBJ2-7
TGTGCCAGCAGTTTTGTCGGACCAGATACGCAGTATTTT	CASSFVGPDTQYF	TRBV12-3/TRBV12-4	-	-	TRBJ2-3
TGTGCCAGCAGCAAGGACCAAGAGACCCAGTACTTC	CASSKDQETQYF	TRBV6-5	many	-	TRBJ2-5
TGTGCCAGCAGTACCTCAACCCCGGGACGGGGTGAAAAACTGTTTTTT	CASSTSTPGRGEKLFF	TRBV28	-	-	TRBJ1-4
TGCGCCAGCAGCTTGGTGACAGGCCCGGAGAATGAGCAGTTCTTC	CASSLVTGPENEQFF	TRBV5-1	-	-	TRBJ2-1
TGTGCCAGCAAGCAGGGAATGGGTGGCTACACCTTC	CASKQGMGGYTF	TRBV12-3/TRBV12-4	-	-	TRBJ1-2
TGCGCCAGCAGTGAGTCCGGCCTCACTGAAGCTTTCTTT	CASSESGLTEAFF	TRBV10-1	-	-	TRBJ1-1
TGCGCCAGCAGCCCCCGGGACAGGGAGGCCTATGGCTACACCTTC	CASSPRDREAYGYTF	TRBV4-1	-	TRBD1	TRBJ1-2
TGCAGTGCTAGTAGGCATCGCAATCAGCCCCAGCATTTT	CSASRHRNQPQHF	TRBV20-1	-	-	TRBJ1-5